These 25 T cell receptor beta chains came from one sample sequenced in a study of blood T cell repertoires in COVID-19. Assay used: immunoSEQ multiplex PCR; TCRdb lists only in-frame clones, some missing. Of about 210,000 clones listed, 84% were seen once; the top ten hold roughly a tenth. Source material: peripheral blood. These receptors came from a man aged 45-60 years with active or convalescent COVID-19.

CDR3 in amino acids: CALKDTSNYGYTF. DNA for the CDR3: TGTGCCCTAAAGGACACGTCTAACTATGGCTACACCTTC. This chain connects TRBV10-3 to TRBJ1-2; D is possibly TRBD1 (5 bases). The CDR3 loop spans 13 amino acids. Germline V gene data show CDR1 as ENHRY and CDR2 as SYGVKD. V was shortened by 11 bases and J by 0 bases, with 13 bases between the two germline ends.

The chain couples TRBV7-8 to TRBJ2-5; D unclear. The V and J ends lost 4 bases and 9 bases respectively, with 15 bases between them. The CDR3 spans 13 residues. The germline gives CDR1 SGHVS, CDR2 FQNEAQ. CDR3 sequence: CASSSARGVAQYF. The DNA of the CDR3 is TGTGCCAGCAGCTCCGCACGCGGCGTGGCCCAGTACTTC.

V gene TRBV7-6 combines with J gene TRBJ2-5, with a possible D match to TRBD2 (6 bases). The CDR3 loop spans 15 amino acids. From germline, CDR1 is SGHVS and CDR2 FNYEAQ. V was pared by 2 bases and J by 5 bases, with 15 bases between. CDR3 nucleotide sequence: TGTGCCAGCAGCTTATCCGGAGGGCCCGGGGAGACCCAGTACTTC. As protein: CASSLSGGPGETQYF.

CDR3 in amino acids: CASSFGGRTDTQYF. The CDR3 coding sequence is TGTGCCAGCAGCTTCGGGGGGCGGACAGATACGCAGTATTTT. J is TRBJ2-3 and V is TRBV5-6; the D gene is possibly TRBD2 (7 bases). Germline CDR1 and CDR2: SGHDT and YYEEEE. The CDR3 contains 14 residues. Trimming took off 2 bases at V and 3 bases at J, with 10 bases between the two ends.

The CDR3 DNA follows: TGTGCCAGCAGCCCCGGGGCGGGGCCCCCCACAGATACGCAGTATTTT. Translation: CASSPGAGPPTDTQYF. The rearrangement uses TRBV14 and TRBJ2-3; the D gene is possibly TRBD2 (6 bases). The CDR3 covers 16 residues. V dropped 4 bases and J dropped 2 bases, with 16 bases sitting between them. Germline values: CDR1 SGHDN, CDR2 FVKESK.

The chain employs TRBV12-3 or TRBV12-4 and TRBJ1-1; D gene ambiguous. V was pared by 3 bases and J by 4 bases, with 9 bases between. This CDR3 contains 13 residues. CDR3 protein: CASSLTGPTEAFF. As DNA, the CDR3 is TGTGCCAGCAGTTTGACGGGTCCCACTGAAGCTTTCTTT.

This clone appeared once. The chain recombines TRBV18 with TRBJ1-2; D ambiguous. This CDR3 region has 16 residues. Germline-derived CDR1 and CDR2 are KGHSH and LQKENI. V lost 1 base and J lost 1, with 13 bases in between. CDR3 in DNA: TGTGCCAGCTCACCACGACGGAGGGCCGATAACTATGGCTACACCTTC. Amino acids: CASSPRRRADNYGYTF.

V and J are TRBV4-1 and TRBJ2-1, with a weak D call TRBD2 (5 bases). Germline assignment: CDR1 MGHRA and CDR2 YSYEKL. V dropped 1 base and J dropped 4 bases, with 11 bases sitting between them. The CDR3 spans 15 residues. CDR3 sequence reads: CASSQVLAKYNEQFF. The CDR3 bases are TGCGCCAGCAGCCAAGTGCTAGCAAAATACAATGAGCAGTTCTTC.

This chain connects TRBV24-1 to TRBJ2-1; 11 bases agree with TRBD2. V gave up 4 bases and J gave up 5 bases; unmatched junction bases: 6. The germline CDR1 and CDR2 sequences are KGHDR and SFDVKD. This CDR3 spans 16 amino acids. The CDR3 nucleotides are TGTGCCACCAGTGACCACCGACTAGCGGGAAACAATGAGCAGTTCTTC. This translates into CATSDHRLAGNNEQFF.

This clone has only one observation. One junction end disagrees with the germline gene, perhaps due to a read error. The V and J genes are TRBV7-2 and TRBJ2-3; TRBD2 matches 11 bases. Germline-derived CDR1 and CDR2 are SGHTA and FQGNSA. There are 15 residues in the CDR3. The CDR3 DNA reads as TGTGCCAGCAGCCTAGCGGGAGGCAGGACAGATACGCAGTATTTT. Translation gives CASSLAGGRTDTQYF.

The CDR3 spells CASSTTGLGNYGYTF. In nucleotides, the CDR3 is TGTGCCAGCAGCACGACAGGGCTGGGGAACTATGGCTACACCTTC. The gene calls are TRBV7-2 and TRBJ1-2, with 7 bases identical to TRBD1. The junction had 8 bases not matched to a gene; V was cut back by 5 bases and J by 2 bases. The V gene's germline CDR1 is SGHTA and CDR2 FQGNSA. The CDR3 is 15 residues long.

The rearrangement joins TRBV5-8 to TRBJ1-6; D is unresolved. The length of the CDR3 is 12 residues. Trimming removed 1 base from V and 12 bases from J, with 8 bases in between. Germline assignment: CDR1 SGHTS and CDR2 YDEGEE. CDR3 loop: CASSLMRRPLHF. CDR3 DNA sequence: TGTGCCAGCAGCTTGATGAGGAGACCCCTCCACTTT.

The rearrangement uses TRBV6-4 and TRBJ2-1; D possibly corresponds to TRBD2 (6 bases). In germline, CDR1 is MRHNA, CDR2 SNTAGT. This CDR3 has 14 amino acids. Trimming removed 2 bases from V and 9 bases from J, with 14 bases in between. The CDR3: CASSDQAGLAEQFF. As DNA, the CDR3 is TGTGCCAGCAGTGACCAGGCGGGACTGGCTGAGCAGTTCTTC.

The chain has TRBV14 and TRBJ2-1; D perhaps matches TRBD1 (5 bases). Trimming stripped 5 bases from V and 2 bases from J, with 16 bases between. Germline V gene lookup returns CDR1 SGHDN and CDR2 FVKESK. This CDR3 is built from 16 residues. The CDR3 DNA sequence: TGTGCCAGCAGCTGGGTGGGGCACATTGCCTACAATGAGCAGTTCTTC. Residues: CASSWVGHIAYNEQFF.

The genes are TRBV6-4 and TRBJ2-1, with a tentative D call TRBD2 (5 bases). Between the trimmed V and J ends, which lost 4 bases and 10 bases, there was a span of 14 bases. The germline V gene encodes CDR1 MRHNA and CDR2 SNTAGT. The CDR3 runs to 13 residues. The CDR3 nucleotides are TGTGCCAGCAGTGTTAACGGGATCTCAGAGCAGTTCTTC. Translating gives CASSVNGISEQFF.

This chain uses TRBV2 with TRBJ1-5, with D possibly TRBD1 on 6 matching bases. The germline V and J ends were trimmed by 6 bases and 7 bases, with 22 bases remaining between them. CDR1 SNHLY and CDR2 FYNNEI come from the germline V gene. The CDR3 contains 16 residues. This CDR3 is CASRGGATRAWQPQHF. The CDR3 DNA reads TGTGCCAGCAGGGGGGGGGCGACTCGGGCCTGGCAGCCCCAGCATTTT.

The chain employs TRBV4-2 and TRBJ2-3; 16 nucleotides agree with TRBD2. Germline loops: CDR1 LGHNA, CDR2 YNFKEQ. The trim removed 3 bases at V and 4 bases at J, leaving 10 bases unmatched. CDR3 length: 19 amino acids. This chain's CDR3 is CASSQDPGLAGGPSDTQYF. The DNA for the CDR3 is TGTGCCAGCAGCCAGGATCCGGGACTAGCGGGGGGGCCGTCAGATACGCAGTATTTT.

This clone was observed once. The V gene is TRBV28, the J gene TRBJ1-2; 7 nucleotides agree with TRBD1. CDR3 length: 15 amino acids. The V and J ends lost 3 bases and 4 bases, in that order; junction bases with no gene match: 8. The germline CDR1 and CDR2 sequences are MDHEN and SYDVKM. The CDR3 reads CASSLVGQVFYGYTF. CDR3 DNA sequence: TGTGCCAGCAGTTTGGTAGGACAGGTATTCTATGGCTACACCTTC.

This rearrangement joins TRBV6-5 to TRBJ1-1, with D perhaps matching TRBD1 (6 bases). Looked up from germline, CDR1 is MNHEY and CDR2 is SVGAGI. The germline V and J ends were trimmed by 4 bases and 10 bases, with 16 bases remaining between them. The length of the CDR3 is 13 residues. The CDR3 reads CASSFDHRARAFF. The CDR3 DNA reads as TGTGCCAGCAGTTTCGATCACAGGGCTAGAGCTTTCTTT.

This chain joins TRBV3-1 (or the pseudogene TRBV3-2) and TRBJ2-7; D is possibly TRBD1 (6 bases). V lost 4 bases to trimming and J lost 9 bases, with 16 bases between them. This CDR3 has 13 amino acids. Germline CDR1 and CDR2: LGHDT and YNNKEL (reference sequence). CDR3 DNA: TGTGCCAGCAGCCCGGGACAACACATCGGGCAGTACTTC. Amino acids: CASSPGQHIGQYF.

In this sample, this clone turned up once. The chain employs TRBV18 and TRBJ1-2; TRBD1 matches 7 bases. V shed 0 bases, J shed 4 bases, and the junction held 5 bases outside the gene matches. CDR3 length equals 15 residues. Germline-derived CDR1 and CDR2 are KGHSH and LQKENI. This CDR3 reads CASSPPRGTAYGYTF. CDR3 bases: TGTGCCAGCTCACCACCTCGTGGGACAGCCTATGGCTACACCTTC.

The genes are TRBV28 and TRBJ2-5, with a possible D match to TRBD1 (6 bases). From germline, CDR1 is MDHEN and CDR2 SYDVKM. The V end lost 7 bases, the J end lost 5 bases, and 17 bases lay between the germline ends. The CDR3 sequence is 14 residues long. The CDR3 bases are TGTGCCAGCAACCGACAGGTCGCTGTCGAGACCCAGTACTTC. Residues: CASNRQVAVETQYF.

The rearrangement joins TRBV28 to TRBJ1-3; 8 bases are a match to TRBD1. CDR3 length: 16 residues. V dropped 0 bases and J dropped 4; count of bases not matched to a gene: 5. Germline loops: CDR1 MDHEN, CDR2 SYDVKM. The CDR3 protein is CASSLWGQGAGNTIYF. In nucleotides, the CDR3 is TGTGCCAGCAGTTTATGGGGCCAGGGGGCAGGAAACACCATATATTTT.

V gene TRBV5-1 combines with J gene TRBJ2-1, with 10 bases fitting TRBD2. Germline CDR1 SGHRS, CDR2 YFSETQ. V lost 1 base to trimming and J lost 5 bases; unmatched junction nucleotides: 9. CDR3 size: 17 residues. CDR3 sequence reads: CASSLPGGLAGDNEQFF. The CDR3 coding sequence is TGCGCCAGCAGCTTGCCGGGGGGCCTAGCGGGAGACAATGAGCAGTTCTTC.

This clone was observed a single time. This sequence joins TRBV18 and TRBJ2-2; 7 nucleotides align to TRBD1. Unmatched junction bases numbered 6, after V lost 2 bases and J lost 6 bases. This CDR3 is 15 amino acids long. The germline V gene encodes CDR1 KGHSH and CDR2 LQKENI. CDR3 region: CASSPNRGSAGELFF. CDR3 coding DNA: TGTGCCAGCTCACCAAACAGGGGAAGCGCCGGGGAGCTGTTTTTT.